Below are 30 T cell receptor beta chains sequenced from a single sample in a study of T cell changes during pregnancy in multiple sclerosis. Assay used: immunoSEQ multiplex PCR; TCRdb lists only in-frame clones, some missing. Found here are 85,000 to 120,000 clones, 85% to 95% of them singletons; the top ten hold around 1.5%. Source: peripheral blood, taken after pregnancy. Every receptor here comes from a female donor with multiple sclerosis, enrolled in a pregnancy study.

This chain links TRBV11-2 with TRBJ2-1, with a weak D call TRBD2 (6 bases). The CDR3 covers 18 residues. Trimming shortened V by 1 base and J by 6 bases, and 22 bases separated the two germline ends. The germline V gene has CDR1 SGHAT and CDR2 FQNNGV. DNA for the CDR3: TGTGCCAGCAGCTTAGGCGCTGGGAGGTGGGAGAATGTCAATGAGCAGTTCTTC. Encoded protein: CASSLGAGRWENVNEQFF.

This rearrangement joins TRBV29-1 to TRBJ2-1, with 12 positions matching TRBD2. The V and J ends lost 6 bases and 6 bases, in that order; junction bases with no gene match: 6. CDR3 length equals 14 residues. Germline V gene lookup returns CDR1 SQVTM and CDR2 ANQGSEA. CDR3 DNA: TGCAGCGTGTCTAGCGGGGGGGCACTCAATGAGCAGTTCTTC. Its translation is CSVSSGGALNEQFF.

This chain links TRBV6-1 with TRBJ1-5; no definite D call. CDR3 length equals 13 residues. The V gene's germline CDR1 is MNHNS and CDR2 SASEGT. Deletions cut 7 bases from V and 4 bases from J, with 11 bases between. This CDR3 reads CASTLSGNQPQHF. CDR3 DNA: TGTGCCAGCACGTTATCGGGGAATCAGCCCCAGCATTTT.

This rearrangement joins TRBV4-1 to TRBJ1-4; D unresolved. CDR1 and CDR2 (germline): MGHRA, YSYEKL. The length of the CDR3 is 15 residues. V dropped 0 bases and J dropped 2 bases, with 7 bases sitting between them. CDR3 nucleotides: TGCGCCAGCAGCCAAGAGGTAGCTACTAATGAAAAACTGTTTTTT. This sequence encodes CASSQEVATNEKLFF.

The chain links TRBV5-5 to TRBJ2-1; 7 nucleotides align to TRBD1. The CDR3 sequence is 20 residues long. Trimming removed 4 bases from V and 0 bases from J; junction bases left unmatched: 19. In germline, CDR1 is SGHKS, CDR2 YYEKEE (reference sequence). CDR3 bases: TGTGCCAGCAGCCTCCTTCTGACAGGGCGGCCAACTAGCTCCTACAATGAGCAGTTCTTC. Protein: CASSLLLTGRPTSSYNEQFF. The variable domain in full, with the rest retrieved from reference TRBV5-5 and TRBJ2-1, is DAGVTQSPTHLIKTRGQQVTLRCSPISGHKSVSWYQQVLGQGPQFIFQYYEKEERGRGNFPDRFSARQFPNYSSELNVNALLLGDSALYLCASSLLLTGRPTSSYNEQFFGPGTRLTVL.

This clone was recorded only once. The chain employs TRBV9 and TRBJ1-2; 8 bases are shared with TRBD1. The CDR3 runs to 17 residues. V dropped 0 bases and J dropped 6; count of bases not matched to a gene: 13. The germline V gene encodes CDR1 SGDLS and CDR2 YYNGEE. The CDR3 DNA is TGTGCCAGCAGCGTAGTCGCAGGGGGCGAATTCGGGAATGGCTACACCTTC. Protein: CASSVVAGGEFGNGYTF. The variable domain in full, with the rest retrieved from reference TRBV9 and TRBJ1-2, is DSGVTQTPKHLITATGQRVTLRCSPRSGDLSVYWYQQSLDQGLQFLIQYYNGEERAKGNILERFSAQQFPDLHSELNLSSLELGDSALYFCASSVVAGGEFGNGYTFGSGTRLTVV.

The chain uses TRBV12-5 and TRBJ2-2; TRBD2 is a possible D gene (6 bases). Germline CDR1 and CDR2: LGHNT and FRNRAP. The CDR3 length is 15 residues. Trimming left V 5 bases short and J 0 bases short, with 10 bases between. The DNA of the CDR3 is TGTGCTAGTGGTAACGGCGGGGCGAACACCGGGGAGCTGTTTTTT. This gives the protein CASGNGGANTGELFF.

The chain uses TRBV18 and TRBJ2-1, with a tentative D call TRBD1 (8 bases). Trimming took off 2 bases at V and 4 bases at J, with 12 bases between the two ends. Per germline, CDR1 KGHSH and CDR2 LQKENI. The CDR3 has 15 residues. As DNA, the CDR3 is TGTGCCAGCTCACCAGGACAGGGACTATACAATGAGCAGTTCTTC. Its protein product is CASSPGQGLYNEQFF.

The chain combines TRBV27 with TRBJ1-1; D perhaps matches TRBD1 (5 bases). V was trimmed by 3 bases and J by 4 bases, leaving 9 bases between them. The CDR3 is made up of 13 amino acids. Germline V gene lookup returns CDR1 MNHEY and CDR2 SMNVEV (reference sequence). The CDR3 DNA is TGTGCCAGCAGTTTCTCAGGGTCCACTGAAGCTTTCTTT. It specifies CASSFSGSTEAFF.

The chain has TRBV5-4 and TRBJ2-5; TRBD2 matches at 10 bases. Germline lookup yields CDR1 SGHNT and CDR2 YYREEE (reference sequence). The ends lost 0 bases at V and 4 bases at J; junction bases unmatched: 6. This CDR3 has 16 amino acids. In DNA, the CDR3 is TGTGCCAGCAGCTTGGCGGGCAGCGGGAGGGGAGAGACCCAGTACTTC. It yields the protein CASSLAGSGRGETQYF. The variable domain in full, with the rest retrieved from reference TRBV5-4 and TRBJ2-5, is ETGVTQSPTHLIKTRGQQVTLRCSSQSGHNTVSWYQQALGQGPQFIFQYYREEENGRGNFPPRFSGLQFPNYSSELNVNALELDDSALYLCASSLAGSGRGETQYFGPGTRLLVL.

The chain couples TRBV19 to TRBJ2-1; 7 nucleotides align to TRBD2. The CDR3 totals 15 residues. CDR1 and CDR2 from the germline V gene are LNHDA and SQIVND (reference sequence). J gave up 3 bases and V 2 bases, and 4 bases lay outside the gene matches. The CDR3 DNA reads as TGTGCCAGTAGTATATCGCTAGCGGACTACAATGAGCAGTTCTTC. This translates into CASSISLADYNEQFF.

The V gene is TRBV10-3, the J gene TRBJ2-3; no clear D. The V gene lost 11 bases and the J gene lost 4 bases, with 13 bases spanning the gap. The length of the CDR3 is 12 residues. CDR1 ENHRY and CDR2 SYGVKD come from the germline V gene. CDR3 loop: CAVLVGADTQYF. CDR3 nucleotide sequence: TGTGCCGTTCTAGTTGGCGCAGATACGCAGTATTTT.

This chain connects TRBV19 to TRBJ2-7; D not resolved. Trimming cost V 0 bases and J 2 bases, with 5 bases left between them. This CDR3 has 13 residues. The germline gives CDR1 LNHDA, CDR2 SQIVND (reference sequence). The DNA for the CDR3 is TGTGCCAGTAGTATAGACGGAGCCTACGAGCAGTACTTC. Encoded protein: CASSIDGAYEQYF.

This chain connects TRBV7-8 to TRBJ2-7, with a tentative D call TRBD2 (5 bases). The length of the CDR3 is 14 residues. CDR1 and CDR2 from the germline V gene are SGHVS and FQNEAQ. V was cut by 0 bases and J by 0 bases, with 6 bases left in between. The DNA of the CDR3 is TGTGCCAGCAGCTTAGCGGGGAGCTCCTACGAGCAGTACTTC. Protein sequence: CASSLAGSSYEQYF.

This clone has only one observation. CDR3 loop: CATRTGEHGYTF. DNA for the CDR3: TGTGCCACACGGACAGGGGAGCATGGCTACACCTTC. The chain recombines TRBV28 with TRBJ1-2; 9 nucleotides agree with TRBD1. The CDR3 has 12 residues. With 10 bases clipped from V and 6 bases from J, the junction kept 6 bases outside the gene matches. Germline V CDR1 and CDR2: MDHEN, SYDVKM.

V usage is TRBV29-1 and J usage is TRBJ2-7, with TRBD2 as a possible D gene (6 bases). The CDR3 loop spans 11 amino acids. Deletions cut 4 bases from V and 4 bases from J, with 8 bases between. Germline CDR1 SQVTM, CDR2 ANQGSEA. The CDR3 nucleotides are TGCAGCGTTGGGGGGGTTTACGAGCAGTACTTC. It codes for CSVGGVYEQYF.

The CDR3 DNA sequence: TGTGCCTTCCTCGGACAGGGTGAAAAACTGTTTTTT. Its translation is CAFLGQGEKLFF. The genes are TRBV30 and TRBJ1-4; TRBD1 matches at 8 bases. The trim removed 7 bases at V and 7 bases at J, leaving 5 bases unmatched. Germline-derived CDR1 and CDR2 are GTSNPN and SVGIG (reference sequence). The CDR3 has 12 amino acids.

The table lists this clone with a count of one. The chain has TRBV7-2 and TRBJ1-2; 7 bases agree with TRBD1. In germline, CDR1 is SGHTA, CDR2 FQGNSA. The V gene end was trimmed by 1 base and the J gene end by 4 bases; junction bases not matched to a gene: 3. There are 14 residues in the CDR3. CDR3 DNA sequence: TGTGCCAGCAGCTTAGACAGGGGCCCCTATGGCTACACCTTC. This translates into CASSLDRGPYGYTF.

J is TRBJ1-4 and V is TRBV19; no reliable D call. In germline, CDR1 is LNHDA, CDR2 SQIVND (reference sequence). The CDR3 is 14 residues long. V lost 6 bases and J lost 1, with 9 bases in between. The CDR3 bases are TGTGCCAGTAGGGTACGGGGAACTAATGAAAAACTGTTTTTT. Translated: CASRVRGTNEKLFF. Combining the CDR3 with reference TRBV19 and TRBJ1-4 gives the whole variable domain DGGITQSPKYLFRKEGQNVTLSCEQNLNHDAMYWYRQDPGQGLRLIYYSQIVNDFQKGDIAEGYSVSREKKESFPLTVTSAQKNPTAFYLCASRVRGTNEKLFFGSGTQLSVL.

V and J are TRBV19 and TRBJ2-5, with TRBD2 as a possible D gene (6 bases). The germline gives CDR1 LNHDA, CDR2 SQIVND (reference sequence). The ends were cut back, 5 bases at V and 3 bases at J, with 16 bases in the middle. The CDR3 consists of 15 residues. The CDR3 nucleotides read TGTGCCAGTAGTTCGTCAGAGACTAGGGAAGAGACCCAGTACTTC. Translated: CASSSSETREETQYF.

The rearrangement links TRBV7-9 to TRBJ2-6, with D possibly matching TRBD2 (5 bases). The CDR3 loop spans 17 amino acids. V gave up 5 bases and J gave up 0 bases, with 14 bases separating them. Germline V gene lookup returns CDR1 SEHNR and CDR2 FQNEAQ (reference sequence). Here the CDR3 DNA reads TGTGCCAGCAGCCCGAGGGTCTTTCACTCTGGGGCCAACGTCCTGACTTTC. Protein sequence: CASSPRVFHSGANVLTF. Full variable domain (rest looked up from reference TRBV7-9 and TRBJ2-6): DTGVSQNPRHKITKRGQNVTFRCDPISEHNRLYWYRQTLGQGPEFLTYFQNEAQLEKSRLLSDRFSAERPKGSFSTLEIQRTEQGDSAMYLCASSPRVFHSGANVLTFGAGSRLTVL.

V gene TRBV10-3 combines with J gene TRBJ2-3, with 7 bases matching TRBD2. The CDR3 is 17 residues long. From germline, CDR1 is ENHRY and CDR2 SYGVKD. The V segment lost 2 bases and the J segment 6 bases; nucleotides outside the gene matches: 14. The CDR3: CAISEGFGGLEADTQYF. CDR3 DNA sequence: TGTGCCATCAGTGAGGGTTTTGGTGGACTAGAAGCGGATACGCAGTATTTT.

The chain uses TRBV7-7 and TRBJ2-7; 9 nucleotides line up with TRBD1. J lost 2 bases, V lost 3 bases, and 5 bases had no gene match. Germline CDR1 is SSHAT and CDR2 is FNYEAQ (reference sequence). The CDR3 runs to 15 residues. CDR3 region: CASSLLQGATYEQYF. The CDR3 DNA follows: TGTGCCAGCAGCTTGTTACAGGGGGCCACCTACGAGCAGTACTTC. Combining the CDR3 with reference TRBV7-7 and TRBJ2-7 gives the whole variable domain GAGVSQSPRYKVTKRGQDVTLRCDPISSHATLYWYQQALGQGPEFLTYFNYEAQPDKSGLPSDRFSAERPEGSISTLTIQRTEQRDSAMYRCASSLLQGATYEQYFGPGTRLTVT.

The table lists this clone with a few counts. The DNA for the CDR3 is TGTGCCAGCAGCTTGCAGACAGGGGGTGTGGATGAAGCTTTCTTT. Amino acid sequence: CASSLQTGGVDEAFF. This chain connects TRBV7-2 to TRBJ1-1, with TRBD1 identical over 9 bases. The CDR3 runs to 15 residues. CDR1 is SGHTA, CDR2 FQGNSA, per germline. The ends lost 3 bases at V and 7 bases at J; junction bases unmatched: 9. The full variable domain, with the rest looked up from reference TRBV7-2 and TRBJ1-1, is GAGVSQSPSNKVTEKGKDVELRCDPISGHTALYWYRQSLGQGLEFLIYFQGNSAPDKSGLPSDRFSAERTGGSVSTLTIQRTQQEDSAVYLCASSLQTGGVDEAFFGQGTRLTVV.

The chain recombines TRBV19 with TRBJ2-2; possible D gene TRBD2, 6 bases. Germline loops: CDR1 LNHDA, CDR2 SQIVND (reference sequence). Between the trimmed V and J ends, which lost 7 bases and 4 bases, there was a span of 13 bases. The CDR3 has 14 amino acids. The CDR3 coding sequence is TGTGCCAGTAACGAGCGGGCTTCCACCGGGGAGCTGTTTTTT. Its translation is CASNERASTGELFF.

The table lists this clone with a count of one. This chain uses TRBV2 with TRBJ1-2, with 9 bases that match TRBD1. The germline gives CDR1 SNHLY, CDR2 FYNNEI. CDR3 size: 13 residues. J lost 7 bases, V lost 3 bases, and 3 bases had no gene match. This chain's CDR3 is CASSDTGGSGYTF. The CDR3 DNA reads TGTGCCAGCAGTGATACAGGGGGCAGTGGCTACACCTTC. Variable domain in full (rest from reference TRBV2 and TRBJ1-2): EPEVTQTPSHQVTQMGQEVILRCVPISNHLYFYWYRQILGQKVEFLVSFYNNEISEKSEIFDDQFSVERPDGSNFTLKIRSTKLEDSAMYFCASSDTGGSGYTFGSGTRLTVV.

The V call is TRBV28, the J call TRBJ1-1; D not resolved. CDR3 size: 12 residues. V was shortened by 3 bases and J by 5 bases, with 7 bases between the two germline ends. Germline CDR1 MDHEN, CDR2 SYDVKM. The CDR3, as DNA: TGTGCCAGCAGTTTTCGGGAGACTGAAGCTTTCTTT. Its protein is CASSFRETEAFF.

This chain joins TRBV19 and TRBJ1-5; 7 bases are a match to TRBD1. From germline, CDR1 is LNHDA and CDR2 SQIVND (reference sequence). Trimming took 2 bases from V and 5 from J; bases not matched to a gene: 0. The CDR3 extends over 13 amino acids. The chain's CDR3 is CASSIQGDQPQHF. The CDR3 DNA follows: TGTGCCAGTAGTATACAGGGGGATCAGCCCCAGCATTTT. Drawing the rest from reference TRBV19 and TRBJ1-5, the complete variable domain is DGGITQSPKYLFRKEGQNVTLSCEQNLNHDAMYWYRQDPGQGLRLIYYSQIVNDFQKGDIAEGYSVSREKKESFPLTVTSAQKNPTAFYLCASSIQGDQPQHFGDGTRLSIL.

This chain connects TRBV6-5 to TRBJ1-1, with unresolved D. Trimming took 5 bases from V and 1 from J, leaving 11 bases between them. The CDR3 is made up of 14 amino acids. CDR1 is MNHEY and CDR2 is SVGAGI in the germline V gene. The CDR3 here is CASSPRVSNTEAFF. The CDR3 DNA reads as TGTGCCAGCAGTCCCCGGGTTTCGAACACTGAAGCTTTCTTT.

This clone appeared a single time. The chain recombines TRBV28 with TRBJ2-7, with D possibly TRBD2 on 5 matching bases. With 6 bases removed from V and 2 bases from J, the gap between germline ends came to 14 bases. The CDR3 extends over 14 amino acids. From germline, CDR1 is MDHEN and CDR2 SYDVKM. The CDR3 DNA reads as TGTGCCAGCAGCACGGGGATACAGACCTACGAGCAGTACTTC. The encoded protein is CASSTGIQTYEQYF.